One and the same sample provided the 4 T cell receptor beta chains below, sequenced in a study of metastatic and nonmetastatic thyroid tumors. Prior to thyroid surgery, none of the patients had received any treatment. TCRdb reanalyzed the PCR reads via MiXCR. Among around 19,000 clones, approximately 31% were seen once, and the ten largest hold approximately 14%. Sequenced: blood. The receptor set was obtained from a female donor with papillary thyroid cancer or a benign thyroid nodule (not recorded which). Some clones in this sample may be carry-over from other donors' samples.

This clone was detected ten times or more. This rearrangement joins TRBV11-3 to TRBJ2-1; 10 bases are shared with TRBD2. Germline V gives CDR1 SGHNT, CDR2 YENEEA. V lost 0 bases, J lost 7 bases, and 9 bases stayed unmatched. The CDR3 covers 17 residues. This chain's CDR3 is CASSLDRLAGVDNEQFF. As DNA, the CDR3 is TGTGCCAGCAGCTTAGATAGGCTAGCGGGAGTTGATAATGAGCAGTTCTTC.

By share, this clone ranks as medium-sized. The chain employs TRBV3-1 and TRBJ1-4; D remains unclear. V lost 2 bases, J lost 0 bases, and 10 bases lay in between. Germline V lookup: CDR1 LGHDT, CDR2 YNNKEL (reference sequence). The CDR3 is made up of 16 amino acids. The CDR3 region is CASSQSGRATNEKLFF. The DNA of the CDR3 is TGTGCCAGCAGCCAAAGCGGGAGGGCAACTAATGAAAAACTGTTTTTT.

The rearrangement uses TRBV5-1 and TRBJ2-7, with TRBD1 as a possible D gene (6 bases). The germline gives CDR1 SGHRS, CDR2 YFSETQ. The ends were cut back, 6 bases at V and 3 bases at J, with 13 bases in the middle. The CDR3 is 13 residues long. The CDR3 protein is CASMGHAFYEQYF. The DNA for the CDR3 is TGCGCCAGCATGGGACACGCGTTCTACGAGCAGTACTTC. The full variable domain, with the rest looked up from reference TRBV5-1 and TRBJ2-7, is KAGVTQTPRYLIKTRGQQVTLSCSPISGHRSVSWYQQTPGQGLQFLFEYFSETQRNKGNFPGRFSGRQFSNSRSEMNVSTLELGDSALYLCASMGHAFYEQYFGPGTRLTVT.

This clone rates as medium-sized. CDR3 region: CASSPPGLAGVSGELFF. The CDR3 region has the DNA TGTGCCAGCTCACCACCGGGACTAGCGGGAGTGAGCGGGGAGCTGTTTTTT. V gene TRBV18 combines with J gene TRBJ2-2, with 14 bases identical to TRBD2. Germline-derived CDR1 and CDR2 are KGHSH and LQKENI. The CDR3 totals 17 residues. V shed 0 bases and J 7 bases; nucleotides not matched to a gene: 4.